The present TCR beta chain was sequenced within a study of technical replicates of blood from several donors. CDR1 and CDR2 (germline): GTSNPN, SVGIG (reference sequence). Trimming removed 1 base from V and 4 bases from J, with 11 bases in between. The CDR3 totals 14 residues. This table comes from immunoSEQ multiplex PCR, and its TCRdb copy is limited to in-frame clones, with some not included. Of about 99,000 clones detected, roughly 96% appear once; the ten largest clones hold 0.2% to 0.25%. The sequence was obtained from a human donor in good health. The chain uses TRBV30 and TRBJ1-5; D is undetermined. The source material was T cells isolated from PBMCs. The CDR3 region has the DNA TGTGCCTGGAGTGATGGCAGATGGAATCAGCCCCAGCATTTT. It is translated as CAWSDGRWNQPQHF.